This is a list of T cell receptor beta chains from one sample in a study of T cell changes during pregnancy in multiple sclerosis. Repertoires were generated with immunoSEQ multiplex PCR, while TCRdb's copy carries only in-frame clones and drops some. The sample shows some 48,000 clones, nearly 95% of them seen only once. Sequenced material: CD4+ T cells from peripheral blood mononuclear cells, taken after pregnancy. The receptors stem from a female donor in good health, enrolled as a control in a pregnancy study. The CDR3 runs from the conserved cysteine through the conserved F or W. A D gene is named only where the DNA matches it firmly. A row's size may be missing; if present it is once, few, many or a size class.

J: TRBJ1-2
V: TRBV28
size: -
D: -
CDR3: CASSLIADYGYTF
DNA: TGTGCCAGCAGTTTGATAGCCGACTATGGCTACACCTTC

J: TRBJ2-1
V: TRBV14
size: -
D: -
CDR3: CANSPRRHYNEQFF
DNA: TGTGCCAACAGCCCGAGGCGGCATTACAATGAGCAGTTCTTC

J: TRBJ1-4
V: TRBV10-3
size: -
D: -
CDR3: CAISESLATNEKLFF
DNA: TGTGCCATCAGTGAGTCCCTTGCAACTAATGAAAAACTGTTTTTT

J: TRBJ2-2
V: TRBV28
size: -
D: -
CDR3: CASRVRARRTHTGELFF
DNA: TGTGCCAGCAGAGTTAGGGCCCGGCGGACACACACCGGGGAGCTGTTTTTT

J: TRBJ2-7
V: TRBV28
size: -
D: -
CDR3: CASRGGRADEQYF
DNA: TGTGCCAGCAGAGGGGGGAGGGCCGACGAGCAGTACTTC

J: TRBJ1-3
V: TRBV27
size: once
D: -
CDR3: CASSLQDPARNTIYF
DNA: TGTGCCAGCAGTTTACAGGATCCGGCTCGAAACACCATATATTTT

J: TRBJ2-5
V: TRBV30
size: -
D: -
CDR3: CAWSVTDSGQYF
DNA: TGTGCCTGGAGTGTAACAGATTCAGGCCAGTACTTC

J: TRBJ2-7
V: TRBV9
size: -
D: TRBD1
CDR3: CASSSRTGTVSYEQYF
DNA: TGTGCCAGCAGCTCCCGGACCGGGACAGTCTCCTACGAGCAGTACTTC

J: TRBJ2-2
V: TRBV11-3
size: -
D: TRBD1
CDR3: CASSLTGGDTGELFF
DNA: TGTGCCAGCAGCTTGACAGGGGGCGACACCGGGGAGCTGTTTTTT

J: TRBJ2-1
V: TRBV2
size: -
D: -
CDR3: CASSDIRQSYNEQFF
DNA: TGTGCCAGCAGTGACATCAGGCAATCCTACAATGAGCAGTTCTTC

J: TRBJ1-1
V: TRBV28
size: -
D: TRBD1
CDR3: CASSSLTGSNTEAFF
DNA: TGTGCCAGCAGTTCACTGACAGGGTCGAACACTGAAGCTTTCTTT

J: TRBJ2-7
V: TRBV4-2
size: -
D: -
CDR3: CASSLGGISSYEQYF
DNA: TGTGCCAGCAGCCTTGGGGGCATCTCCTCCTACGAGCAGTACTTC

J: TRBJ2-5
V: TRBV7-9
size: -
D: TRBD1
CDR3: CASSPYRGNWEETQYF
DNA: TGTGCCAGCAGCCCTTACAGGGGGAATTGGGAAGAGACCCAGTACTTC

J: TRBJ1-1
V: TRBV6-4
size: once
D: -
CDR3: CASSGDTGTANTEAFF
DNA: TGTGCCAGCAGTGGGGACACCGGGACCGCGAACACTGAAGCTTTCTTT

J: TRBJ1-5
V: TRBV6-5
size: -
D: -
CDR3: CASSYSRAEQPQHF
DNA: TGTGCCAGCAGTTACTCCAGGGCGGAGCAGCCCCAGCATTTT

J: TRBJ1-5
V: TRBV7-3
size: once
D: -
CDR3: CASSLWENQPQHF
DNA: TGTGCCAGCAGCTTGTGGGAGAACCAGCCCCAGCATTTT

J: TRBJ2-1
V: TRBV15
size: -
D: TRBD1
CDR3: CATSRQGAFNNEQFF
DNA: TGTGCCACCAGCAGACAGGGGGCCTTTAACAATGAGCAGTTCTTC

J: TRBJ1-2
V: TRBV5-1
size: -
D: -
CDR3: CASMEEGHNYGYTF
DNA: TGCGCCAGCATGGAAGAGGGACATAACTATGGCTACACCTTC

J: TRBJ2-2
V: TRBV15
size: -
D: -
CDR3: CATSRGAKELFF
DNA: TGTGCCACCAGCAGAGGGGCTAAGGAGCTGTTTTTT

J: TRBJ1-1
V: TRBV7-3
size: -
D: -
CDR3: CASSQDRNTEAFF
DNA: TGTGCCAGCAGCCAGGACAGGAACACTGAAGCTTTCTTT

J: TRBJ1-5
V: TRBV10-3
size: -
D: -
CDR3: CAISESRGNQPQHF
DNA: TGTGCCATCAGTGAGTCCCGGGGCAATCAGCCCCAGCATTTT

J: TRBJ1-4
V: TRBV5-5
size: -
D: -
CDR3: CASSWGGSRISEKLFF
DNA: TGTGCCAGCAGCTGGGGGGGGTCCCGGATCTCTGAAAAACTGTTTTTT

J: TRBJ1-1
V: TRBV7-9
size: -
D: TRBD1
CDR3: CASSLGTAGTEAFF
DNA: TGTGCCAGCAGCTTGGGGACAGCGGGCACTGAAGCTTTCTTT

J: TRBJ1-6
V: TRBV6-5
size: -
D: TRBD1
CDR3: CASSLTQGNNSPLHF
DNA: TGTGCCAGCAGCCTCACACAGGGGAATAATTCACCCCTCCACTTT

J: TRBJ2-3
V: TRBV6-1
size: -
D: -
CDR3: CASSALLGLTDTQYF
DNA: TGTGCCAGCAGTGCCCTTCTCGGACTCACAGATACGCAGTATTTT

J: TRBJ2-5
V: TRBV7-8
size: -
D: -
CDR3: CASSREETQYF
DNA: TGTGCCAGCAGCCGTGAAGAGACCCAGTACTTC

J: TRBJ2-3
V: TRBV5-1
size: -
D: -
CDR3: CASSLNGQYF
DNA: TGCGCCAGCAGCTTGAACGGGCAGTATTTT